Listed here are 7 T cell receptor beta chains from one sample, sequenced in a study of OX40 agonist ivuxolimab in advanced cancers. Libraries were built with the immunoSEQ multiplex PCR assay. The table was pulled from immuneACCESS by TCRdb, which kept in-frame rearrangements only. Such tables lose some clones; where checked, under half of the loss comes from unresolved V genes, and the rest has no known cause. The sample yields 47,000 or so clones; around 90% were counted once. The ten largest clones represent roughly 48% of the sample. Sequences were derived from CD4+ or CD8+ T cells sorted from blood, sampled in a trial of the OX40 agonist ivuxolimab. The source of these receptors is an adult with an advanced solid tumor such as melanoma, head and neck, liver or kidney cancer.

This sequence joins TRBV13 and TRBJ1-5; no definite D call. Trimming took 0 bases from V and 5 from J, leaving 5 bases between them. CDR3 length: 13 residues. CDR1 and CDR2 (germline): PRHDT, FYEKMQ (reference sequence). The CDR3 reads CASSLGSYQPQHF. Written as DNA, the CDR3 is TGTGCCAGCAGCTTAGGGTCATATCAGCCCCAGCATTTT.

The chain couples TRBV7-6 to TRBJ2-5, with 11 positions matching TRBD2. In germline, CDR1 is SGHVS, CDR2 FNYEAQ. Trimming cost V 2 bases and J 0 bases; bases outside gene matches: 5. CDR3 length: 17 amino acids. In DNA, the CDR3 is TGTGCCAGCAGCTTACGACTAGCGGGGTTGTACCAAGAGACCCAGTACTTC. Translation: CASSLRLAGLYQETQYF.

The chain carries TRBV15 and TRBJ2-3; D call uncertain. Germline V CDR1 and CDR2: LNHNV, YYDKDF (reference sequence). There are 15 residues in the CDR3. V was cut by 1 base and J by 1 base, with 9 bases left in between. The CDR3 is CATSRGPPGTDTQYF. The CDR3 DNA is TGTGCCACCAGCAGAGGCCCCCCGGGCACAGATACGCAGTATTTT.

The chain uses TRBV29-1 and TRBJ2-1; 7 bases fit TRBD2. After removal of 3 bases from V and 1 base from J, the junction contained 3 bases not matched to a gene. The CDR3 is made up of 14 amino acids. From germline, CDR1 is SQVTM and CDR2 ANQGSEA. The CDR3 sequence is CSVDRGGSYNEQFF. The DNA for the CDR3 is TGCAGCGTTGATCGGGGAGGGTCCTACAATGAGCAGTTCTTC.

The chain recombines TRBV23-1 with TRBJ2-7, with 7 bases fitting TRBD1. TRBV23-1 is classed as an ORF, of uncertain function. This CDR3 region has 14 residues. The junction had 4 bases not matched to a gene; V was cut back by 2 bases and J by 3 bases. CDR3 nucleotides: TGCGCCAGCAGTCAAACGGGACAGTGCTACGAGCAGTACTTC. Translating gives CASSQTGQCYEQYF.

The CDR3 DNA follows: TGCGCCAGCAGCCATCCTACAGGGAAAACGCCACGCGAGCAGTACTTC. Its protein product is CASSHPTGKTPREQYF. V is TRBV4-3 and J is TRBJ2-5; possible D gene TRBD1, 6 bases. The DNA end is a closer match to TRBJ2-7, so the J assignment may be wrong. Germline V gene sequence: CDR1 LGHNA, CDR2 YSLEER. The CDR3 is made up of 16 amino acids.

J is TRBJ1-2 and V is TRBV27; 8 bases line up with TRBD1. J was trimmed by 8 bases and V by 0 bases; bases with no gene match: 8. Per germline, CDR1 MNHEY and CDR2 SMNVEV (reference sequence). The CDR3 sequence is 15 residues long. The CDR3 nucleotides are TGTGCCAGCAGTTTATCCATACAGGGGGTCGGAGGCTACACCTTC. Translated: CASSLSIQGVGGYTF.